This T cell receptor (beta chain) derives from a study of T cells of healthy individuals. Using its own MiXCR run on the 5' RACE reads, TCRdb lists one record per CDR3 protein. The sample lists tens of thousands of distinct CDR3 sequences, 15% to 20% occurring once. This clonotype appeared many times. The ends were cut back, 0 bases at V and 3 bases at J, with 15 bases in the middle. The CDR3 has 16 amino acids. CDR1 and CDR2 from the germline V gene are LGHNA and YSLEER. The chain uses TRBV4-3 and TRBJ2-7, with D perhaps matching TRBD1 (5 bases). The source of this sequence is a human donor in good health. The CDR3 DNA is TGCGCCAGCAGCCAAGATAGGGCAGGGATCTACTACGAGCAGTACTTC. It encodes CASSQDRAGIYYEQYF.